The next 9 T cell receptor beta chains were all read from a single sample in a study of blood T cell repertoires in COVID-19. This table comes from immunoSEQ multiplex PCR, and its TCRdb copy is limited to in-frame clones, with some not included. The top ten hold more than 7.5% of the sample, which has about 150,000 clones, about 79% seen once. The sequenced sample consisted of peripheral blood. The receptors stem from a woman in her fifties or sixties with acute or convalescent COVID-19.

The CDR3: CASSIAGLGVEQYF. The CDR3 DNA reads TGTGCCAGTAGTATAGCTGGGTTGGGCGTCGAGCAGTACTTC. The V call is TRBV19, the J call TRBJ2-7; D is ambiguous. The V gene's germline CDR1 is LNHDA and CDR2 SQIVND (reference sequence). Trimming cost V 1 base and J 6 bases, with 13 bases left between them. This CDR3 is 14 amino acids long.

The chain combines TRBV7-8 with TRBJ1-2; D gene unclear. CDR3 length: 13 residues. Between the trimmed V and J ends, which lost 1 base and 3 bases, there was a span of 6 bases. CDR1 SGHVS and CDR2 FQNEAQ come from the germline V gene. CDR3 coding DNA: TGTGCCAGCAGCTTAGGGGCAGACTATGGCTACACCTTC. It translates to CASSLGADYGYTF.

The table lists this clone with a few counts. This rearrangement joins TRBV5-4 to TRBJ1-1; 9 bases agree with TRBD1. Trimming removed 3 bases from V and 7 bases from J; junction bases left unmatched: 10. The CDR3 is 15 amino acids. Germline lookup yields CDR1 SGHNT and CDR2 YYREEE (reference sequence). In nucleotides, the CDR3 is TGTGCCAGCAGCTACCCCCCGGGACAGGGCTTTGAAGCTTTCTTT. Its protein is CASSYPPGQGFEAFF.

This clone has only a few counts. This sequence joins TRBV19 and TRBJ1-5; no definite D call. Germline-derived CDR1 and CDR2 are LNHDA and SQIVND (reference sequence). V was shortened by 7 bases and J by 4 bases, with 11 bases between the two germline ends. This CDR3 is 13 amino acids long. The CDR3, as DNA: TGTGCCAGTACTGGGGAGGTTAATCAGCCCCAGCATTTT. Translated: CASTGEVNQPQHF.

This chain connects TRBV29-1 to TRBJ1-4; D is perhaps TRBD1 (5 bases). This CDR3 has 13 residues. The germline gives CDR1 SQVTM, CDR2 ANQGSEA. Trimming left V 7 bases short and J 3 bases short, with 12 bases between. As DNA, the CDR3 is TGCAGCGCCAGGGTCGATTCTAATGAAAAACTGTTTTTT. Amino acids: CSARVDSNEKLFF.

J is TRBJ1-6 and V is TRBV6-5, with 8 bases matching TRBD1. V dropped 6 bases and J dropped 10; count of bases not matched to a gene: 8. Germline V gene data show CDR1 as MNHEY and CDR2 as SVGAGI. There are 14 residues in the CDR3. CDR3 amino acids: CASRTTGGDSPLHF. Written as DNA, the CDR3 is TGTGCCAGCAGAACAACAGGGGGGGACTCACCCCTCCACTTT.

The rearrangement links TRBV6-5 to TRBJ1-2; D is unclear. The CDR3 has 14 amino acids. V was shortened by 0 bases and J by 4 bases, with 9 bases between the two germline ends. Germline V gene lookup returns CDR1 MNHEY and CDR2 SVGAGI. CDR3 amino acids: CASSYSGDLYGYTF. The CDR3 DNA sequence: TGTGCCAGCAGTTACTCCGGAGATCTCTATGGCTACACCTTC.

This clone was observed a single time. The J gene is TRBJ1-2, the V gene TRBV10-1; D is unclear. The germline CDR1 and CDR2 sequences are WNHNN and SYGVQD (reference sequence). This CDR3 is 15 amino acids long. V was cut by 0 bases and J by 4 bases, with 12 bases left in between. Here the CDR3 reads CASSESYGDIYGYTF. The CDR3 DNA reads TGCGCCAGCAGTGAGTCTTACGGAGATATCTATGGCTACACCTTC.

The chain is built from TRBV19 and TRBJ2-7; D is unresolved. The V end lost 1 base, the J end lost 3 bases, and 10 bases lay between the germline ends. Germline V gives CDR1 LNHDA, CDR2 SQIVND (reference sequence). This CDR3 has 14 residues. DNA of the CDR3: TGTGCCAGTAGTATAGCCCCGGCAGGCTACGAGCAGTACTTC. Its protein is CASSIAPAGYEQYF.